This TCR beta chain was recorded in a study of T cell responses to AZD1222 COVID-19 vaccine (dated by TCRdb to about 2021). For context, the study as a whole: Because spike-specific TCR depth and breadth did not differ between the two schedules, AZD1222 recipients who got a second dose at roughly 4 weeks were pooled with those who got a second dose at roughly 12 weeks. Trial participants were enrolled by age into 18-55, 56-69 and 70-plus year subgroups, with approximately 160, 26 and 62 TCR-sequenced participants respectively. A total of over 230 trial participants underwent TCR sequencing, of whom about 210 had received two doses of AZD1222 and around 25 had received two doses of the MenACWY control vaccine. Here is what the overall study found, with its caveats: Spike-specific TCR breadth and depth rose significantly after two AZD1222 doses compared with day 0 and with MenACWY recipients. The 56-69-year group was small, and its depth increase did not reach significance, likely because of low power. Only five or six AZD1222 recipients were SARS-CoV-2 seropositive at baseline, limiting conclusions about previously exposed vaccinees. Nearly half of unique spike-specific TCRs reportedly recognized epitopes outside regions mutated in the B.1.351 and B.1.1.7 variants. No day 14 peak-response samples were available, so repertoires were characterized only after the peak T cell response. Participants were mostly white British, with more females than males. The authors suggested clonal diversity may have been underestimated. CD4 TCRs associated with the vaccine covered the entire spike protein, and the dominant responses were in regions 160-218 and 743-854.

Read against the paper, the sample's time point label means: baseline before first vaccination. Vaccinee samples were obtained from the UK trials COV001 and COV002, which included a single-blind randomized controlled phase 2/3 trial of AZD1222 (ChAdOx1 nCoV-19) in healthy adults. For TCRbeta chain sequencing, PBMC samples were collected from trial participants at day 0 and at day 28 after the second dose. Notes on this clone: This receptor's antigen is unknown. No base quality information exists; no much larger clone differs at one position.

Based on the germline V gene (reference sequence), the CDR1 and CDR2 sequences are SGHNT and YYREEE. The CDR3, cysteine through phenylalanine, is 13 amino acids long. Only the CDR3 DNA stays, 39 bases, in frame from base 1. At the junction V is shortened by 1 base and J by 6 bases, with 9 bases in between. The CDR3 regions of human TCRbeta chains were analyzed by immunosequencing. The study's own analysis went as follows. TCRs in the repertoires were compared against a reference library of SARS-CoV-2-specific TCRs that had been generated with the MIRA antigen-specificity platform. Breadth meant the fraction of unique TCRs that were SARS-CoV-2-associated, whereas depth meant the fraction of total T cells that were SARS-CoV-2-associated. Using the MIRA data, every spike-specific TCR was mapped to the spike region that the TCR reacted to and assigned to either a CD4 or a CD8 class. Log10-transformed breadth and depth values were compared by one-way ANOVA with Sidak's multiple comparisons tests. TCRdb obtained this table from immuneACCESS and retained in-frame rearrangements with V and J assigned. These tables miss some clones; where compared with another copy, unresolved V genes account for less than half of the shortfall, and the remainder is unexplained. V and J calls plus clone size are reproduced from that table; the DNA served to infer D and trimming. Present in this sample are roughly 120,000 clones, over 75% of which were seen just once. The top ten constitute 7.7% of the sample.

Sample: peripheral blood, taken on day 0 of AZD1222 vaccination. The V gene is TRBV5-4 and the J gene is TRBJ2-3; the D gene cannot be named for sure. The clonotype was recovered from an adult in good health. The DNA sequence is as follows: TGTGCCAGCAGCTTGTTTGCGGAGGATACGCAGTATTTT. Its translation reads: CASSLFAEDTQYF.